These 3 T cell receptor beta chains share one sample of origin, sequenced in a study of blood T cell repertoires in COVID-19. The repertoire was sequenced with immunoSEQ multiplex PCR; TCRdb's copy has only in-frame clones and lacks some. The sample gives roughly 67,000 clones, roughly 80% of which show up once; less than 25% is in the top ten. The sequenced sample was peripheral blood. The receptors derive from a human donor in a cohort sampled during active COVID-19.

The genes are TRBV5-1 and TRBJ1-5; no clear D gene. Germline CDR1 is SGHRS and CDR2 is YFSETQ. This CDR3 has 15 amino acids. Between the trimmed V and J ends, which lost 2 bases and 4 bases, there was a span of 13 bases. The CDR3 DNA reads TGCGCCAGCAGCTTAGAACCGGGATTTAATCAGCCCCAGCATTTT. Translated: CASSLEPGFNQPQHF.

V is TRBV6-6 and J is TRBJ2-1; D is unresolved. Germline V gene lookup returns CDR1 MNHNY and CDR2 SVGAGI (reference sequence). This CDR3 region has 12 residues. Trimming cost V 3 bases and J 7 bases, with 7 bases left between them. CDR3 sequence reads: CASSYTRNEQFF. The DNA for the CDR3 is TGTGCCAGCAGTTATACTCGGAATGAGCAGTTCTTC.

The chain employs TRBV9 and TRBJ2-5, with 9 bases fitting TRBD2. This CDR3 spans 14 amino acids. Germline values: CDR1 SGDLS, CDR2 YYNGEE. Germline trimming cut 3 bases from V and 5 bases from J; bases unmatched to any gene: 5. DNA for the CDR3: TGTGCCAGCAGCGCAGCGGGGGGATGGGAGACCCAGTACTTC. Its translation: CASSAAGGWETQYF.